These 19 T cell receptor beta chains came from one sample sequenced in a study of monozygotic twins with inflammatory bowel disease. Using the 5' RACE reads, TCRdb records one entry per CDR3 protein without DNA. This table holds hundreds of thousands of distinct CDR3 sequences. Sequencing input: blood. The source of these receptors is a human donor with ulcerative colitis or Crohn's disease, or a healthy co-twin of an affected twin (not recorded which).

This chain links TRBV4-3 with TRBJ2-5. The V gene's germline CDR1 is LGHNA and CDR2 YSLEER. The CDR3 has 17 amino acids. CDR3 in amino acids: CASSQNYRREAQETQYF.

The chain has TRBV5-1 and TRBJ2-6. Germline lookup yields CDR1 SGHRS and CDR2 YFSETQ. CDR3 length: 16 residues. CDR3 sequence reads: CASSLAPVTGANVLTF.

The rearrangement joins TRBV18 to TRBJ1-2; no DNA is available, so the TRBD1 call from TCRdb remains unchecked. The CDR3 totals 14 residues. CDR1 and CDR2 (germline): KGHSH, LQKENI. CDR3 region: CASSPQDRNYGYTF.

The chain has TRBV3-1 and TRBJ2-1; absent DNA, TCRdb's TRBD2 call cannot be checked. The germline V gene encodes CDR1 LGHDT and CDR2 YNNKEL (reference sequence). The CDR3 has 17 residues. CDR3 loop: CASSQDPDYQRYNEQFF.

J is TRBJ2-1 and V is TRBV9; TCRdb lists TRBD1, though no DNA is available to test this call. This CDR3 is built from 15 residues. Germline V CDR1 and CDR2: SGDLS, YYNGEE. The CDR3 region is CASSPGTGSYNEQFF.

This chain links TRBV24-1 with TRBJ2-1; the D call of TRBD2 rests on TCRdb alone, since no DNA is present to check it. Germline-derived CDR1 and CDR2 are KGHDR and SFDVKD. This CDR3 has 17 amino acids. This CDR3 is CATSDPGTSGAYNEQFF.

V usage is TRBV29-1 and J usage is TRBJ2-5; lacking DNA, the TRBD1 call made by TCRdb goes unchecked. Per germline, CDR1 SQVTM and CDR2 ANQGSEA. This CDR3 is 16 amino acids long. CDR3: CSVSATQGAWRETQYF.

The V and J genes are TRBV30 and TRBJ1-2. The CDR3 runs 13 residues. The germline V gene has CDR1 GTSNPN and CDR2 SVGIG (reference sequence). CDR3 sequence reads: CAWSIGPTDGYTF.

This chain's CDR3 is CASSFGDVGTGELFF. The chain joins TRBV5-1 to TRBJ2-2; TCRdb picks TRBD1, but there is no DNA to check that call. In germline, CDR1 is SGHRS, CDR2 YFSETQ. The CDR3 has 15 amino acids.

The V gene is TRBV12-3 or TRBV12-4, the J gene TRBJ2-5. The CDR3 is 14 residues long. The CDR3 protein is CASSFAYSGETQYF.

This chain connects TRBV28 to TRBJ2-2; absent DNA, TCRdb's TRBD2 call cannot be checked. The CDR3 extends over 13 amino acids. Germline V gene lookup returns CDR1 MDHEN and CDR2 SYDVKM. The CDR3 sequence is CARGGLVFGELFF.

The chain has TRBV7-2 and TRBJ2-1; TCRdb's D call of TRBD1 is untestable without DNA. The germline V gene has CDR1 SGHTA and CDR2 FQGNSA. The CDR3 extends over 15 amino acids. The CDR3 spells CASSNWPGVANEQFF.

The chain is built from TRBV6-5 and TRBJ2-2; the TRBD2 assignment by TCRdb is unverifiable without DNA. Germline-derived CDR1 and CDR2 are MNHEY and SVGAGI. The CDR3 extends over 16 amino acids. CDR3: CASSYSWRSNTGELFF.

The chain combines TRBV7-2 with TRBJ2-5; lacking DNA, the TRBD2 call made by TCRdb goes unchecked. CDR3 size: 16 residues. Germline V gene sequence: CDR1 SGHTA, CDR2 FQGNSA. CDR3: CASSSIAGVNQETQYF.

CDR3: CASSFSGKGSSPYF. The V gene is TRBV12-3 or TRBV12-4, the J gene TRBJ2-3; checking the TCRdb D call of TRBD1 is not possible without DNA. The CDR3 spans 14 residues.

The chain uses TRBV14 and TRBJ1-3; TCRdb designates TRBD1, a call that cannot be tested without DNA. The CDR3 has 15 residues. Germline loops: CDR1 SGHDN, CDR2 FVKESK. The CDR3 sequence is CASSATGAAGNTIYF.

The V and J genes are TRBV7-2 and TRBJ2-5. In germline, CDR1 is SGHTA, CDR2 FQGNSA. The CDR3 extends over 12 amino acids. The CDR3: CASSKGGETQYF.

This chain links TRBV12-3 or TRBV12-4 with TRBJ2-1; TCRdb outputs TRBD2, but without DNA this stays unchecked. The CDR3 sequence is 14 residues long. The CDR3 spells CASRMRGGYNEQFF.

The CDR3 here is CASSGGGGRYGYTF. The chain joins TRBV2 to TRBJ1-2; TCRdb proposes TRBD1, but this gene call is untestable without DNA. Germline-derived CDR1 and CDR2 are SNHLY and FYNNEI. The CDR3 loop spans 14 amino acids.